These 20 T cell receptor beta chains were sequenced from one sample in a study of memory CD4+ T cells and cytomegalovirus serostatus. Assay: immunoSEQ multiplex PCR; the TCRdb copy retains only in-frame clones and omits some. The sample carries approximately 46,000 clones, 60% to 85% recorded once. Single viable CD3+CD4+CD8-CD45RO+ cells were sorted as the memory CD4+ T cells. Source material: memory CD4+ T cells from blood. The receptors were gathered from an adult in good health and CMV-seronegative.

In its sample, this clone was seen once. J is TRBJ2-5 and V is TRBV5-5; D assignment may be TRBD1 or TRBD2 (6 bases each). Germline values: CDR1 SGHKS, CDR2 YYEKEE (reference sequence). This CDR3 is 16 amino acids long. V lost 2 bases and J lost 2, with 16 bases in between. The chain's CDR3 is CASSLGGGPIQETQYF. The CDR3 nucleotides read TGTGCCAGCAGCTTAGGTGGGGGGCCCATACAAGAGACCCAGTACTTC.

The chain recombines TRBV18 with TRBJ2-7; TRBD1 aligns across 8 bases. The CDR3 covers 15 residues. After removal of 1 base from V and 4 bases from J, the junction contained 6 bases not matched to a gene. From germline, CDR1 is KGHSH and CDR2 LQKENI. CDR3 protein: CASSPRVQGEYEQYF. The CDR3 DNA is TGTGCCAGCTCACCACGGGTACAGGGGGAATACGAGCAGTACTTC.

The chain combines TRBV5-1 with TRBJ2-1; 9 bases are shared with TRBD2. Germline V gives CDR1 SGHRS, CDR2 YFSETQ. V was pared by 2 bases and J by 5 bases, with 2 bases of the junction left unmatched. CDR3 length: 14 residues. The DNA for the CDR3 is TGCGCCAGCAGCTTCCCTAGCGGGGACAATGAGCAGTTCTTC. Protein: CASSFPSGDNEQFF.

The chain uses TRBV30 and TRBJ1-6; TRBD1 is a possible D gene (6 bases). The CDR3 sequence is 16 residues long. V was clipped by 3 bases and J by 8 bases, with 20 bases between them. CDR1 and CDR2 (germline): GTSNPN, SVGIG (reference sequence). CDR3 bases: TGTGCCTGGAGCCCGTTTGTGGGGGGCATTTATTCACCCCTCCACTTT. The encoded protein is CAWSPFVGGIYSPLHF.

The rearrangement joins TRBV5-6 to TRBJ2-1; 13 bases are shared with TRBD2. Germline V gives CDR1 SGHDT, CDR2 YYEEEE. V trimming: 0 bases; J trimming: 1 base; junction bases outside the gene matches: 1. This CDR3 comprises 17 residues. Written as DNA, the CDR3 is TGTGCCAGCAGCTTGGGACTAGCGGGGGGTTCCTACAATGAGCAGTTCTTC. Encoded protein: CASSLGLAGGSYNEQFF.

V usage is TRBV9 and J usage is TRBJ1-3; no definite D call. V lost 0 bases and J lost 0, with 4 bases in between. Germline CDR1 reads SGDLS; CDR2 reads YYNGEE. The CDR3 totals 14 residues. This CDR3 reads CASSVGSSGNTIYF. CDR3 in DNA: TGTGCCAGCAGCGTAGGAAGCTCTGGAAACACCATATATTTT.

The chain links TRBV9 to TRBJ1-2, with 9 positions matching TRBD1. The CDR3 is 19 residues long. Trimming at V came to 0 bases and at J to 0 bases, leaving 12 bases not matched to a gene. Germline V CDR1 and CDR2: SGDLS, YYNGEE. Here the CDR3 DNA reads TGTGCCAGCAGCGTAGGACCGGGACAGGGTGGTAGTGCTAACTATGGCTACACCTTC. The encoded protein is CASSVGPGQGGSANYGYTF.

The J gene is TRBJ2-1, the V gene TRBV15; no clear D. Germline loops: CDR1 LNHNV, CDR2 YYDKDF (reference sequence). Trimming removed 0 bases from V and 6 bases from J, with 12 bases in between. CDR3 length: 15 residues. CDR3 in amino acids: CATSRDQGRGNEQFF. The CDR3 nucleotides are TGTGCCACCAGCAGAGATCAAGGCAGAGGCAATGAGCAGTTCTTC.

The genes are TRBV6-6 and TRBJ2-1; D is ambiguous. V was clipped by 5 bases and J by 8 bases, with 13 bases between them. CDR3 length equals 13 residues. CDR1 and CDR2 from the germline V gene are MNHNY and SVGAGI (reference sequence). The CDR3 region has the DNA TGTGCCAGCAGTACCCCCCCGGGCCATGAGCAGTTCTTC. Protein product: CASSTPPGHEQFF.

This clone was recorded a few times. This sequence joins TRBV5-1 and TRBJ1-1; TRBD1 is a possible D gene (5 bases). CDR1 SGHRS and CDR2 YFSETQ come from the germline V gene. Trimming took 0 bases from V and 8 from J, leaving 14 bases between them. This CDR3 region has 14 residues. CDR3 sequence reads: CASSLGMGLGEAFF. The CDR3 DNA reads as TGCGCCAGCAGCTTGGGAATGGGGCTCGGGGAAGCTTTCTTT.

The rearrangement links TRBV13 to TRBJ2-3, with 8 bases identical to TRBD2. This CDR3 has 15 residues. CDR1 and CDR2 (germline): PRHDT, FYEKMQ (reference sequence). V lost 0 bases, J lost 5 bases, and 4 bases stayed unmatched. The CDR3 loop reads CASSLGGGAKDTQYF. The CDR3 DNA is TGTGCCAGCAGCTTAGGCGGGGGGGCCAAAGATACGCAGTATTTT.

CDR3 sequence reads: CASSLVSYNEQFF. CDR3 sequence (DNA): TGTGCCAGCAGTCTTGTCTCCTACAATGAGCAGTTCTTC. The gene calls are TRBV6-5 and TRBJ2-1; D call uncertain. Germline CDR1 reads MNHEY; CDR2 reads SVGAGI. CDR3 size: 13 residues. Trimming stripped 5 bases from V and 0 bases from J, with 5 bases between.

J is TRBJ2-5 and V is TRBV18; D is ambiguous. This CDR3 has 11 amino acids. Trimming removed 1 base from V and 4 bases from J, with 1 base in between. Germline lookup yields CDR1 KGHSH and CDR2 LQKENI. The CDR3 sequence is CASSPLETQYF. The CDR3 DNA sequence: TGTGCCAGCTCACCACTAGAGACCCAGTACTTC. The variable domain in full, with the rest retrieved from reference TRBV18 and TRBJ2-5, is NAGVMQNPRHLVRRRGQEARLRCSPMKGHSHVYWYRQLPEEGLKFMVYLQKENIIDESGMPKERFSAEFPKEGPSILRIQQVVRGDSAAYFCASSPLETQYFGPGTRLLVL.

This clone was detected only once. The chain employs TRBV5-1 and TRBJ1-4; 11 bases match TRBD1. This CDR3 region has 15 residues. Germline loops: CDR1 SGHRS, CDR2 YFSETQ. V gave up 4 bases and J gave up 13 bases; unmatched junction bases: 12. The DNA of the CDR3 is TGCGCCAGCAGCCTCCGGACAGGGGGCGCCGAGGCACTGTTTTTT. Protein sequence: CASSLRTGGAEALFF.

The chain couples TRBV4-2 to TRBJ2-6; D ambiguous. V was shortened by 0 bases and J by 0 bases, with 21 bases between the two germline ends. From germline, CDR1 is LGHNA and CDR2 YNFKEQ. This CDR3 comprises 21 residues. The CDR3 bases are TGTGCCAGCAGCCAAGATACTGTAAAGGGTGGCCCAATCTCTGGGGCCAACGTCCTGACTTTC. As protein: CASSQDTVKGGPISGANVLTF.

The rearrangement joins TRBV4-1 to TRBJ1-3, with a possible D match to TRBD1 (5 bases). Germline CDR1 MGHRA, CDR2 YSYEKL. The V gene lost 5 bases and the J gene lost 0 bases, with 11 bases spanning the gap. CDR3 size: 15 residues. CDR3 amino acids: CASSEGPVSGNTIYF. DNA of the CDR3: TGCGCCAGCAGCGAGGGGCCCGTCTCTGGAAACACCATATATTTT.

CDR3 sequence reads: CATSRHPQDRQGQGYPDTQYF. CDR3 DNA sequence: TGTGCCACCAGCAGACATCCCCAGGACAGACAGGGGCAGGGGTACCCAGATACGCAGTATTTT. The chain uses TRBV15 and TRBJ2-3, with 8 bases lining up with TRBD1. This CDR3 has 21 amino acids. Germline V CDR1 and CDR2: LNHNV, YYDKDF (reference sequence). The junction had 23 bases not matched to a gene; V was cut back by 2 bases and J by 4 bases. The whole variable domain, filled in from reference TRBV15 and TRBJ2-3, reads DAMVIQNPRYQVTQFGKPVTLSCSQTLNHNVMYWYQQKSSQAPKLLFHYYDKDFNNEADTPDNFQSRRPNTSFCFLDIRSPGLGDTAMYLCATSRHPQDRQGQGYPDTQYFGPGTRLTVL.

The CDR3 reads CASSLDRGLETQYF. CDR3 nucleotides: TGTGCCAGCAGCTTGGACAGGGGGCTAGAGACCCAGTACTTC. The rearrangement joins TRBV7-3 to TRBJ2-5, with 11 bases fitting TRBD1. Trimming took 3 bases from V and 4 from J; bases not matched to a gene: 1. Germline CDR1 reads SGHTA; CDR2 reads FQGTGA. This CDR3 has 14 amino acids.

The CDR3 sequence: CASSPENKQGAPDTQYF. Written as DNA, the CDR3 is TGTGCCAGCTCACCGGAAAATAAACAGGGCGCGCCAGATACGCAGTATTTT. This chain connects TRBV18 to TRBJ2-3; perhaps TRBD1 as D (6 bases). V was clipped by 3 bases and J by 4 bases, with 20 bases between them. The CDR3 contains 17 residues. Germline assignment: CDR1 KGHSH and CDR2 LQKENI.

V gene TRBV15 combines with J gene TRBJ2-7, with 8 bases identical to TRBD1. The J segment lost 6 bases and the V segment lost 0 bases, leaving 4 bases of the junction unmatched. The germline CDR1 and CDR2 sequences are LNHNV and YYDKDF (reference sequence). The CDR3 covers 14 residues. CDR3 amino acids: CATSRETTGVEQYF. The CDR3 DNA reads as TGTGCCACCAGCAGAGAAACGACAGGGGTCGAGCAGTACTTC.